These 11 T cell receptor beta chains came from one sample sequenced in a study of Ad26.COV2.S vaccination and SARS-CoV-2 variants. The protocol was immunoSEQ multiplex PCR, while the TCRdb copy is restricted to in-frame clones and leaves out a portion. The table records about 460,000 clones, 80% to 90% of them present only once. This sample's treatment: roughly 18 received Ad26.COV2.S at low or high dose, single or two shots; about 5 received placebo; per-sample allocation not given. Each sample was drawn 63 days after the first injection (of vaccine or placebo). The material was peripheral blood, obtained in a trial of Ad26.COV2.S vaccine versus placebo. All receptors derive from a person aged 18-60 years who received the Ad26.COV2.S COVID-19 vaccine or a placebo.

The rearrangement uses TRBV27 and TRBJ1-1; TRBD1 might be the D (6 bases). This CDR3 region has 13 residues. Trimming shortened V by 6 bases and J by 0 bases, and 8 bases separated the two germline ends. Per the germline V gene, CDR1 is MNHEY and CDR2 is SMNVEV (reference sequence). CDR3 bases: TGTGCCAGCAGAACAGGGTTGAACACTGAAGCTTTCTTT. This gives the protein CASRTGLNTEAFF.

The genes are TRBV19 and TRBJ2-1, with 10 bases that match TRBD1. CDR3 length: 16 residues. Trimming took 6 bases from V and 1 from J; bases not matched to a gene: 6. Germline CDR1 is LNHDA and CDR2 is SQIVND (reference sequence). The CDR3 nucleotides read TGTGCCAGTAGGGGGTGGGACAGGGGTTCCTACAATGAGCAGTTCTTC. This codes for CASRGWDRGSYNEQFF.

This chain uses TRBV18 with TRBJ1-1; TRBD1 matches 8 bases. Germline CDR1 reads KGHSH; CDR2 reads LQKENI. CDR3 length: 15 residues. The V gene end was trimmed by 3 bases and the J gene end by 6 bases; junction bases not matched to a gene: 9. This CDR3 is CASSPWTGREAEAFF. The CDR3, as DNA: TGTGCCAGCTCACCTTGGACAGGGAGAGAGGCTGAAGCTTTCTTT.

The rearrangement links TRBV5-4 to TRBJ2-7; D might be TRBD2 (5 bases). V lost 3 bases and J 2 bases, leaving 6 bases between the germline ends. The CDR3 totals 12 residues. Germline-derived CDR1 and CDR2 are SGHNT and YYREEE (reference sequence). The CDR3 bases are TGTGCCAGCAGCTGGGGAGCCTACGAGCAGTACTTC. This codes for CASSWGAYEQYF.

The chain couples TRBV4-3 to TRBJ1-4; 9 bases match TRBD1. V lost 2 bases to trimming and J lost 7 bases; unmatched junction nucleotides: 2. Germline CDR1 reads LGHNA; CDR2 reads YSLEER. The CDR3 contains 14 residues. In DNA form, the CDR3 reads TGCGCCAGCAGCCAAAGACAGGGGGTTGAAAAACTGTTTTTT. Translating gives CASSQRQGVEKLFF.

The chain employs TRBV6-2 or TRBV6-3 and TRBJ1-1, with D maybe TRBD1 (6 bases). The ends were cut back, 5 bases at V and 7 bases at J, with 14 bases in the middle. This CDR3 comprises 13 residues. The germline CDR1 and CDR2 sequences are MNHEY and SVGEGT. CDR3 in amino acids: CASSNRVLGEAFF. CDR3 coding DNA: TGTGCCAGCAGTAACAGGGTTCTCGGTGAAGCTTTCTTT.

This clone was counted a single time. The chain carries TRBV19 and TRBJ2-7, with D hard to call. Trimming took 3 bases from V and 1 from J, leaving 16 bases between them. This CDR3 is built from 16 residues. CDR1 LNHDA and CDR2 SQIVND come from the germline V gene (reference sequence). CDR3 coding DNA: TGTGCCAGTAGTATCCTCCTTTCGACAAATTCCTACGAGCAGTACTTC. It translates to CASSILLSTNSYEQYF.

For this clone: Other nucleotide sequences in the sample specify the same CDR3. The V gene is TRBV6-2 or TRBV6-3, the J gene TRBJ1-2, with 7 bases fitting TRBD1. Germline CDR1 and CDR2: MNHEY and SVGEGT. The length of the CDR3 is 13 residues. Trimming at V came to 2 bases and at J to 3 bases, leaving 0 bases not matched to a gene. In DNA form, the CDR3 reads TGTGCCAGCAGTTACGGGACAGACTATGGCTACACCTTC. It encodes CASSYGTDYGYTF.

The chain recombines TRBV30 with TRBJ1-1; no clear D gene. With 2 bases removed from V and 6 bases from J, the gap between germline ends came to 16 bases. The CDR3 covers 14 residues. From germline, CDR1 is GTSNPN and CDR2 SVGIG (reference sequence). The chain's CDR3 is CAWSYGLTRAEAFF. CDR3 DNA: TGTGCCTGGAGTTACGGGTTGACAAGGGCTGAAGCTTTCTTT.

The rearrangement links TRBV27 to TRBJ1-3, with a weak D call TRBD1 (5 bases). The CDR3 runs to 18 residues. Trimming stripped 0 bases from V and 0 bases from J, with 15 bases between. Germline values: CDR1 MNHEY, CDR2 SMNVEV (reference sequence). Written as DNA, the CDR3 is TGTGCCAGCAGTTTATCTGGGGACCGCTTCGTCTCTGGAAACACCATATATTTT. This codes for CASSLSGDRFVSGNTIYF.

The rearrangement uses TRBV5-4 and TRBJ2-7, with D possibly TRBD2 on 6 matching bases. The length of the CDR3 is 16 residues. The germline gives CDR1 SGHNT, CDR2 YYREEE (reference sequence). Trimming removed 1 base at V and 3 bases at J, with 17 bases between. Here the CDR3 DNA reads TGTGCCAGCAGCTTGTGGCAGCGGGCCCGAAGCTACGAGCAGTACTTC. Protein: CASSLWQRARSYEQYF.